This T cell receptor beta chain is drawn from a study of blood T cell repertoires in COVID-19. About the research overall: The United States, Italy and Spain provided the acute and convalescent COVID-19 samples. Sources were T cells, B-cell-depleted T cells, or PBMCs; the material itself was cDNA or gDNA.

This CDR3 region has 15 residues. The germline V and J ends were trimmed by 7 bases and 5 bases, with 19 bases remaining between them. The V gene's germline CDR1 is SNHLY and CDR2 FYNNEI. Recruitment covered some 25 US areas and drew participants whose ages spanned about 18 to 95 years. Participants' own reports of clinical history determined their cohort assignment. Profiling relied on immunoSEQ multiplex PCR, and the TCRdb table lists in-frame clones only, not all of them. Among 150,000 or so clones, over 75% were seen once, and the ten largest hold approximately 1.2%. This clone was seen only once.

Sequencing was carried out using PBMCs or T cells enriched from blood (not recorded which). The chain uses TRBV2 and TRBJ2-3; D might be TRBD2 (6 bases). The TCR sequence derives from a woman aged 30 to 39 with acute COVID-19. Here the CDR3 reads CASTWRGRGEDTQYF. CDR3 bases: TGTGCCAGCACCTGGAGGGGACGTGGGGAAGATACGCAGTATTTT.